Here is one T cell receptor (beta chain) with its context. Libraries were prepared by immunoSEQ multiplex PCR; TCRdb keeps only in-frame clonotypes and omits some of them. In the table there are a few hundred thousand clones, 70% to 90% of which are singletons. This sample was taken from a study of blood T cell repertoires in COVID-19. Study-wide context: Samples taken during acute and convalescent COVID-19 were collected in the United States, Italy and Spain. The analysed material was cDNA or gDNA that came from T cells, B-cell-depleted T cells, or PBMCs.

The CDR3 covers 14 residues. Germline CDR1 is SEHNR and CDR2 is FQNEAQ (reference sequence). V was cut by 1 base and J by 0 bases, with 7 bases left in between. J is TRBJ2-7 and V is TRBV7-9; possible D gene TRBD2, 6 bases. Sequenced: peripheral blood. This TCR was recovered from a woman older than 75 with acute or convalescent COVID-19. CDR3 DNA: TGTGCCAGCAGCTTAGGCGGGAACTCCTACGAGCAGTACTTC. It specifies CASSLGGNSYEQYF.